Below are 6 T cell receptor beta chains sequenced from a single sample in a study of identifying expanded T cells in peripheral blood. The assay was immunoSEQ multiplex PCR, and TCRdb's table has in-frame clones only and misses some. The sample holds 100,000 to 150,000 clones, around nine tenths seen once. Sequenced input: blood. These receptor sequences come from a person between 18 and 75 years old in good health.

This clone was found a few times. The chain recombines TRBV9 with TRBJ1-1; D is ambiguous. CDR3 length: 14 amino acids. Trimming stripped 2 bases from V and 0 bases from J, with 8 bases between. Per the germline V gene, CDR1 is SGDLS and CDR2 is YYNGEE. As DNA, the CDR3 is TGTGCCAGCAGCGTTGGTCTCATGAACACTGAAGCTTTCTTT. Its translation: CASSVGLMNTEAFF.

This clone has more than one count but fewer than ten. The chain employs TRBV6-1 and TRBJ1-6; a weak D match, TRBD1 (5 bases). V shed 4 bases and J shed 12 bases, with 22 bases lying between them. The CDR3 loop spans 16 amino acids. Germline CDR1 MNHNS, CDR2 SASEGT. CDR3 nucleotide sequence: TGTGCCAGCAGTGCGGCAGGGACCCTACTTGGGAAACCCCTCCACTTT. It yields the protein CASSAAGTLLGKPLHF.

This chain links TRBV7-7 with TRBJ1-2; D is unresolved. Germline CDR1 SSHAT, CDR2 FNYEAQ (reference sequence). This CDR3 contains 13 residues. V gave up 5 bases and J gave up 6 bases, with 13 bases separating them. The CDR3 nucleotides are TGTGCCAGCAGCCCCCTACTGGGCAATGGCTACACCTTC. Its protein product is CASSPLLGNGYTF. The whole variable domain, remainder taken from reference TRBV7-7 and TRBJ1-2, is GAGVSQSPRYKVTKRGQDVTLRCDPISSHATLYWYQQALGQGPEFLTYFNYEAQPDKSGLPSDRFSAERPEGSISTLTIQRTEQRDSAMYRCASSPLLGNGYTFGSGTRLTVV.

The chain links TRBV25-1 to TRBJ1-1; 7 positions agree with TRBD1. The CDR3 contains 15 residues. CDR1 is MGHDK and CDR2 is SYGVNS in the germline V gene. V gave up 1 base and J gave up 4 bases; unmatched junction bases: 6. The CDR3 nucleotides are TGTGCCAGCAGTGAATCTGCCAGGGGGATCACTGAAGCTTTCTTT. It translates to CASSESARGITEAFF.

This rearrangement joins TRBV20-1 to TRBJ2-5; no definite D call. V dropped 5 bases and J dropped 5 bases, with 9 bases sitting between them. The CDR3 is 11 residues long. Germline V gives CDR1 DFQATT, CDR2 SNEGSKA (reference sequence). The CDR3 DNA reads as TGCAGTGCTTGGTACCGGGAGACCCAGTACTTC. Protein sequence: CSAWYRETQYF.

The chain has TRBV29-1 and TRBJ2-1; 10 bases map to TRBD2. This CDR3 contains 14 residues. Unmatched junction bases numbered 3, after V lost 3 bases and J lost 4 bases. Germline CDR1 SQVTM, CDR2 ANQGSEA. CDR3 coding DNA: TGCAGCGTTGACACTAGCGGGACATACAATGAGCAGTTCTTC. As protein: CSVDTSGTYNEQFF.